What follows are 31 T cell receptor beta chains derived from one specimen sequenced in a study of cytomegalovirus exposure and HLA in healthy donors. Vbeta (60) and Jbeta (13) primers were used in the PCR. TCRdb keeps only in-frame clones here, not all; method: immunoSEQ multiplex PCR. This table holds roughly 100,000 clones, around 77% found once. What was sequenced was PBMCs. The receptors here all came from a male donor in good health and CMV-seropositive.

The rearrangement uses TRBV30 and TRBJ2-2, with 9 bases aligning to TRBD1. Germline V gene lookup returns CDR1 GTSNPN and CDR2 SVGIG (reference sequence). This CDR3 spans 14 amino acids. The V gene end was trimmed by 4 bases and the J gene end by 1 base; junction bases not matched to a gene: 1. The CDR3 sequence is CAWNRGRNTGELFF. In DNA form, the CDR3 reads TGTGCCTGGAACAGGGGGCGGAACACCGGGGAGCTGTTTTTT.

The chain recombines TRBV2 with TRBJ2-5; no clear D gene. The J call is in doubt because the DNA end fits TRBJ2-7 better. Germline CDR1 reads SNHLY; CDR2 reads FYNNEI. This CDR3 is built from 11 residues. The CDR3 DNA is TGTGCCAGCCTCCGCTCCTACGAGCAGTACTTC. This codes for CASLRSYEQYF.

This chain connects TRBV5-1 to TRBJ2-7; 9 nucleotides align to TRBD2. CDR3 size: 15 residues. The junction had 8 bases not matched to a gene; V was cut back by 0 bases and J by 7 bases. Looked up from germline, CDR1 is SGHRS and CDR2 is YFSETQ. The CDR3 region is CASSLGASGTREQYF. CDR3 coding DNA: TGCGCCAGCAGCTTGGGGGCTAGCGGGACGAGGGAGCAGTACTTC.

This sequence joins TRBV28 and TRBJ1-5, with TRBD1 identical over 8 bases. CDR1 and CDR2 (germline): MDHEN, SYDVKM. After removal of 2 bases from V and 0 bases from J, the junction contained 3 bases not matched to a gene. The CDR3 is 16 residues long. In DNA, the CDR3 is TGTGCCAGCAGTTTAAGGACAGGGAATAGCAATCAGCCCCAGCATTTT. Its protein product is CASSLRTGNSNQPQHF.

CDR3 protein: CASSAGSSGPQYF. CDR3 bases: TGTGCCAGCAGCGCCGGGTCTAGCGGGCCGCAGTATTTT. The rearrangement joins TRBV7-3 to TRBJ2-3; 8 nucleotides line up with TRBD2. This CDR3 region has 13 residues. In germline, CDR1 is SGHTA, CDR2 FQGTGA. The V segment lost 5 bases and the J segment 10 bases; nucleotides outside the gene matches: 8.

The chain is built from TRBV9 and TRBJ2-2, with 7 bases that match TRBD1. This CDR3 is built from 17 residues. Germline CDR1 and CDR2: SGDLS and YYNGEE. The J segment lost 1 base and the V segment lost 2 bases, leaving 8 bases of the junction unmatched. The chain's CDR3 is CASSVSIRTGNTGELFF. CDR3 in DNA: TGTGCCAGCAGCGTCAGCATCCGGACAGGGAACACCGGGGAGCTGTTTTTT.

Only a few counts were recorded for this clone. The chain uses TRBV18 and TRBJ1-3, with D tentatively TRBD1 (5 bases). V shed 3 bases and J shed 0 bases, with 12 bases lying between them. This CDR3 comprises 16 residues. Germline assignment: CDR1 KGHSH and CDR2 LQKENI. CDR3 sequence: CASSPGQQNSGNTIYF. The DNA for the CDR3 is TGTGCCAGCTCACCGGGGCAGCAAAACTCTGGAAACACCATATATTTT.

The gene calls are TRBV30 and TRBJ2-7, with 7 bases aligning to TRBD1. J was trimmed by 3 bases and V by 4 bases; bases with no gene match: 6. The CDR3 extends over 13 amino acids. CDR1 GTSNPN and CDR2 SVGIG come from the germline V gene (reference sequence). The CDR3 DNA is TGTGCCTGGATCCAACAGGGGCTCTACGAGCAGTACTTC. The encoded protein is CAWIQQGLYEQYF.

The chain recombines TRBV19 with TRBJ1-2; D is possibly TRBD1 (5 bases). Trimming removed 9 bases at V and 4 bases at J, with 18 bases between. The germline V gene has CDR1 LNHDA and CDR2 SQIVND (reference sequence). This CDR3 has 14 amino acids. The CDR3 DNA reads TGTGCCAGCTGGGGCGACGCGTCGGGCTATGGCTACACCTTC. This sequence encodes CASWGDASGYGYTF.

The chain's CDR3 is CASSFIAGGPREQYF. CDR3 in DNA: TGTGCCAGCAGTTTTATTGCGGGAGGGCCTCGGGAGCAGTACTTC. This rearrangement joins TRBV28 to TRBJ2-7, with 9 bases identical to TRBD2. Germline trimming cut 3 bases from V and 7 bases from J; bases unmatched to any gene: 10. The CDR3 contains 15 residues. Germline assignment: CDR1 MDHEN and CDR2 SYDVKM.

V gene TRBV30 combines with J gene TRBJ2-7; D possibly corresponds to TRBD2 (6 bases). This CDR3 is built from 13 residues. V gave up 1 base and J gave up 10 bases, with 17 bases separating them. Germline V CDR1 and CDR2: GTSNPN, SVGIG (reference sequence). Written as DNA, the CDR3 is TGTGCCTGGAGTGGGGGGACTCGGATCGAACAGTACTTC. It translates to CAWSGGTRIEQYF.

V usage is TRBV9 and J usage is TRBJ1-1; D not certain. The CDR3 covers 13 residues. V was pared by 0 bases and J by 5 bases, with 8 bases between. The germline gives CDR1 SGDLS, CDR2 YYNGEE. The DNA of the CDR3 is TGTGCCAGCAGCGTAGGGACGGGGACTGAAGCTTTCTTT. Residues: CASSVGTGTEAFF.

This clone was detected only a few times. Here the CDR3 reads CSVGTGITEAFF. CDR3 DNA: TGCAGCGTAGGGACAGGGATCACTGAAGCTTTCTTT. The chain links TRBV29-1 to TRBJ1-1, with 9 bases that match TRBD1. The CDR3 spans 12 residues. The germline V gene has CDR1 SQVTM and CDR2 ANQGSEA. With 6 bases clipped from V and 4 bases from J, the junction kept 3 bases outside the gene matches. Combining the CDR3 with reference TRBV29-1 and TRBJ1-1 gives the whole variable domain SAVISQKPSRDICQRGTSLTIQCQVDSQVTMMFWYRQQPGQSLTLIATANQGSEATYESGFVIDKFPISRPNLTFSTLTVSNMSPEDSSIYLCSVGTGITEAFFGQGTRLTVV.

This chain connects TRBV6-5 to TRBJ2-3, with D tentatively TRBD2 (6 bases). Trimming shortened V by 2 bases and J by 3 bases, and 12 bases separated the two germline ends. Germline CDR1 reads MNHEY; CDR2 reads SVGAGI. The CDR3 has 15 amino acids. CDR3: CASSYGREATDTQYF. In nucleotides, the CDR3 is TGTGCCAGCAGTTACGGCAGGGAGGCGACAGATACGCAGTATTTT.

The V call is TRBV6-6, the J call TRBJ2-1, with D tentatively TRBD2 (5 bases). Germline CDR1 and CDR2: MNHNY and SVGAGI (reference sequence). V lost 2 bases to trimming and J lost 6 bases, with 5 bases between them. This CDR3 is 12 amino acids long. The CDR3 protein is CASSYEGNEQFF. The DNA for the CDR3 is TGTGCCAGCAGTTACGAGGGCAATGAGCAGTTCTTC.

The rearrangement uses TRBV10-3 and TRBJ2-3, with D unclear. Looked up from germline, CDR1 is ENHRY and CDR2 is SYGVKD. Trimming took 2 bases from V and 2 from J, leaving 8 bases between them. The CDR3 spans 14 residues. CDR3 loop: CAISETDITDTQYF. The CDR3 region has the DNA TGTGCCATCAGTGAGACAGACATCACAGATACGCAGTATTTT.

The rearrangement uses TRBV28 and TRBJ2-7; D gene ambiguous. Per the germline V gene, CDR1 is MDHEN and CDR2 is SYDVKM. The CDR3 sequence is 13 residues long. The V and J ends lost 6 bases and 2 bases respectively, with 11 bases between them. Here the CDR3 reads CASSPGVTYEQYF. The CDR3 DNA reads TGTGCCAGCAGCCCCGGTGTGACCTACGAGCAGTACTTC.

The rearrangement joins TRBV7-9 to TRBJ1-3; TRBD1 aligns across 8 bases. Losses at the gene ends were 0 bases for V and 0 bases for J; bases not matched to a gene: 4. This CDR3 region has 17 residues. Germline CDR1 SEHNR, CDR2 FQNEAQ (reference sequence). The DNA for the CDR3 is TGTGCCAGCAGCTTAGCGGGGACAGGCCTCTCTGGAAACACCATATATTTT. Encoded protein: CASSLAGTGLSGNTIYF.

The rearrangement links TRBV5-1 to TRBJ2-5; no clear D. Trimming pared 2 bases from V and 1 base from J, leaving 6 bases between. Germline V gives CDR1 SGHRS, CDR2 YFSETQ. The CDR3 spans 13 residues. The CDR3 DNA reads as TGCGCCAGCAGCTTTAACTTCCAAGAGACCCAGTACTTC. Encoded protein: CASSFNFQETQYF.

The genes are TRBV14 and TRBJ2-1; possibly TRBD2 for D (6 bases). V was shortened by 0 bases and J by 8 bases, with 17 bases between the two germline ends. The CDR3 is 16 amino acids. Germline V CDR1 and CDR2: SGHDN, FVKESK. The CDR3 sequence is CASSQDSRGRRDEQFF. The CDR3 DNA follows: TGTGCCAGCAGCCAAGACTCCCGGGGGAGGAGGGATGAGCAGTTCTTC.

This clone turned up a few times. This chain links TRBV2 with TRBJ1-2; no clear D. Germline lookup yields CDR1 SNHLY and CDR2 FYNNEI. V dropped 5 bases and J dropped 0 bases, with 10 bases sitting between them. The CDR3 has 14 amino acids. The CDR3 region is CASSLDGTNYGYTF. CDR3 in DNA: TGTGCCAGCAGTCTCGACGGGACTAACTATGGCTACACCTTC. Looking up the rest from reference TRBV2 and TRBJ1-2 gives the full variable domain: EPEVTQTPSHQVTQMGQEVILRCVPISNHLYFYWYRQILGQKVEFLVSFYNNEISEKSEIFDDQFSVERPDGSNFTLKIRSTKLEDSAMYFCASSLDGTNYGYTFGSGTRLTVV.

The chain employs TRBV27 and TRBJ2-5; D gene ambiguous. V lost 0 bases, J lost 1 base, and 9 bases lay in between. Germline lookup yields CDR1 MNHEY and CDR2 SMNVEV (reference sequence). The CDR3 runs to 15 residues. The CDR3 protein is CASSLSRRAQETQYF. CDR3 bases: TGTGCCAGCAGTTTATCGAGGCGAGCCCAAGAGACCCAGTACTTC.

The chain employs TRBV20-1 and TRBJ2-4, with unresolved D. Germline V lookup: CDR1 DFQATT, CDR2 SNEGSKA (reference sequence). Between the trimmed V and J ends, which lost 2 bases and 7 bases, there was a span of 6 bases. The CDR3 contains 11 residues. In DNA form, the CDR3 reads TGCAGTGCTAGACCCCGGAACATTCAGTACTTC. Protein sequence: CSARPRNIQYF.

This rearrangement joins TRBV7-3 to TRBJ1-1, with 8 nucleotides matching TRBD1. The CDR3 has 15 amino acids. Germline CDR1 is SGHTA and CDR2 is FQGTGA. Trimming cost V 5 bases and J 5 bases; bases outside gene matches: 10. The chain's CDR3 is CASSLQTGARTEAFF. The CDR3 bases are TGTGCCAGCAGCCTACAGACAGGGGCGAGGACTGAAGCTTTCTTT.

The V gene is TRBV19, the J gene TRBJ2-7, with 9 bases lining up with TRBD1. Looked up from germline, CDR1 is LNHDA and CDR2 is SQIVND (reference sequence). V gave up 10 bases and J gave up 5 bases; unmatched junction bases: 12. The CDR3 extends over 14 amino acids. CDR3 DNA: TGTGCCACCTCCGGGACAGGGCTCCCCAACGAGCAGTACTTC. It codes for CATSGTGLPNEQYF.

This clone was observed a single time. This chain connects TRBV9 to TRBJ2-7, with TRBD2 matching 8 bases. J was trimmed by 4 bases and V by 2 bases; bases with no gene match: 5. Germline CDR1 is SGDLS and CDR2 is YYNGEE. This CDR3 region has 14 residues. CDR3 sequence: CASSVAGGVYEQYF. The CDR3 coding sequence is TGTGCCAGCAGCGTCGCGGGAGGAGTTTACGAGCAGTACTTC.

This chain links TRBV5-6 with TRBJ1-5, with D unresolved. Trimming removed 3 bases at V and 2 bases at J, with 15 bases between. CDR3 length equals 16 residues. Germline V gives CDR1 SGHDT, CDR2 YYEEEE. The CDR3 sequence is CASSSLWGGRNQPQHF. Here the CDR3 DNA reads TGTGCCAGCAGCTCCCTATGGGGAGGCCGCAATCAGCCCCAGCATTTT.

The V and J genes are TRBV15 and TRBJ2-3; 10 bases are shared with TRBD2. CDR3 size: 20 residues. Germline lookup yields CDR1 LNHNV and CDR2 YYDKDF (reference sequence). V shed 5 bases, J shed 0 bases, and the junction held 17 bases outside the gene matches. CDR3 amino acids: CATSPRGWTLAGVSTDTQYF. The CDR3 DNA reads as TGTGCCACCAGCCCCAGAGGTTGGACTCTAGCGGGAGTGAGCACAGATACGCAGTATTTT.

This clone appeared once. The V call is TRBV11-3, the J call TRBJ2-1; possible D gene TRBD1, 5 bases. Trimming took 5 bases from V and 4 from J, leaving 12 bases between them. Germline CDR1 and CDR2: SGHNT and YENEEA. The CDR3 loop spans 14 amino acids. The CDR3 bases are TGTGCCAGCAGCCAAAACCCAGGGTACAATGAGCAGTTCTTC. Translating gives CASSQNPGYNEQFF.

The CDR3 region has the DNA TGTGCCAGCAGTGACGACGTGAGGAGGGATGAAAAACTGTTTTTT. Encoded protein: CASSDDVRRDEKLFF. The chain has TRBV2 and TRBJ1-4, with D unresolved. Germline-derived CDR1 and CDR2 are SNHLY and FYNNEI. The CDR3 runs to 15 residues. Trimming shortened V by 3 bases and J by 6 bases, and 14 bases separated the two germline ends. The full variable domain, rest sourced from reference TRBV2 and TRBJ1-4, is EPEVTQTPSHQVTQMGQEVILRCVPISNHLYFYWYRQILGQKVEFLVSFYNNEISEKSEIFDDQFSVERPDGSNFTLKIRSTKLEDSAMYFCASSDDVRRDEKLFFGSGTQLSVL.

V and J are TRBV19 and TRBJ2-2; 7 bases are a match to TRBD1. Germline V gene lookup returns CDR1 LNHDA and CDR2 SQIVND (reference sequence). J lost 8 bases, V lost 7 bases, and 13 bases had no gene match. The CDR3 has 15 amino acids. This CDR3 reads CASTPRTGWGGELFF. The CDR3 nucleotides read TGTGCCAGTACCCCCCGGACAGGTTGGGGGGGGGAGCTGTTTTTT.